The entry below gives a single T cell receptor beta chain sequence along with its context. The data belong to a study of blood T cell repertoires in COVID-19. V lost 8 bases to trimming and J lost 2 bases, with 20 bases between them. Germline lookup yields CDR1 MNHEY and CDR2 SMNVEV (reference sequence). The CDR3 loop spans 16 amino acids. Clones were sequenced by immunoSEQ multiplex PCR, and TCRdb holds only the in-frame ones, with some missing. The repertoire holds about 380,000 clones, with more than 70% as singletons. This TCR was sampled from a middle-aged man with acute or convalescent COVID-19. The chain combines TRBV27 with TRBJ2-3; the D gene is possibly TRBD1 (5 bases). Sequenced material: peripheral blood. This CDR3 reads CASQGLEWTHTDTQYF. The CDR3 region has the DNA TGTGCCAGCCAGGGTTTGGAATGGACACACACAGATACGCAGTATTTT.